This T cell receptor beta chain was captured by sequencing in a study of regulatory T cells in long-lasting Graves disease (dated by TCRdb to the early 2020s). Background on the whole study: Persistent Graves' disease meant more than 5 years of antithyroid drug treatment with TSH receptor autoantibodies that stayed positive. Persistent Graves' disease patients were compared with newly diagnosed Graves' disease patients by peripheral blood TCR sequencing and RNA sequencing. The study was conducted in China and was registered as a clinical trial. A total of roughly 33 samples underwent TCR sequencing: around 13 from persistent and roughly 20 from newly diagnosed Graves' disease patients. Antithyroid drugs had been taken for about 10.3 years on average by persistent Graves' disease patients in the clinical cohort.

Results and caveats for the whole study, not just this receptor: Preferential use of TRBV28, TRBJ1-2 and TRBJ2-5 was observed in persistent disease, whereas TRBV20-1 and TRBJ2-1 were favored in newly diagnosed disease. More public clonotypes were shared among persistent patients (more than 2,500) than among newly diagnosed patients (just under 1,000). Lower TCR Shannon entropy and fewer highly expanded clones were observed in persistent Graves' disease patients than in newly diagnosed patients, which suggested clonal expansion. Only the TCR beta chain was sequenced and analyzed. The study examined only peripheral blood because the primary lesion, thyroid tissue, could not be accessed. The small sample size was acknowledged by the authors as a limitation that may reduce accuracy.

The sample's time point label is to be understood as: persistent/refractory GD, antithyroid drugs over 5 years with positive TRAb. For both TCR sequencing and RNA sequencing, RNA was extracted from PBMCs using TRIzol. The diagnosis of Graves' disease followed American Thyroid Association guidelines. Patients for the study were recruited at an endocrinology department in Xi'an, China. Each patient gave about 9.1 milliliters of peripheral blood, collected in an EDTA anticoagulant tube. PBMCs were isolated by Ficoll Paque Plus density gradient separation without further T cell sorting. An Agilent 2100 Bioanalyzer and agarose gel were used to assess RNA quality, and a NanoDrop 2000 was used to measure RNA concentration. In this sample, this clonotype turned up a few times. Its antigen specificity is not known. Base qualities are not at hand, and no much larger clone is one base apart. Including cysteine and phenylalanine, the CDR3 has 14 amino acids. Kept here is only the CDR3 DNA, which spans 42 bases and is read in frame from base 1. The junction carries 8 bases between V and J, which are trimmed by 6 bases and 0 bases respectively. CDR1 and CDR2 were assigned from the germline V gene as ENHRY and SYGVKD.

Receptor amplification or capture employed multiplex PCR. Data came from an Illumina HiSeq 4000. iRepertoire HTBI primers and Arm-PCR amplification of CDR3 regions were used to construct TCR beta libraries. Before sequencing, the PCR products went through gel purification. As for the authors' bioinformatics: Gene usage analysis of CDR3 amino acid clonotypes relied on the 60 or so TRBV and 13 to 15 TRBJ segments identified across samples. COPE and FqMerger were used to merge filtered high-quality paired reads into contigs. BLAST was used to align contigs to the IMGT TRBV, TRBD and TRBJ reference genes, and CDR3 was defined following IMGT. Highly expanded clones were defined as clonotypes with a frequency above 0.1%. Repertoire diversity was measured by Shannon entropy, and V-J evenness by the Gini coefficient. Public clonotypes were defined as clonotypes shared by more than one individual. The public sequencing data were trimmed at Q25 with fastp and processed into clonotypes with MiXCR by TCRdb, which kept only in-frame beta chains. Each CDR3 protein appears once, grouped with its most common genes and DNA. Clone size and V and J calls follow TCRdb, not the original study. The sample table holds 400,000 to 500,000 distinct CDR3 sequences, of which 20% to 25% were seen once. In total, the top ten clones hold 14% of the sample.

The chain is made from TRBV10-3 and TRBJ2-2; the D gene cannot be resolved reliably. This TCR derives from a female donor with Graves disease. Sequenced material: peripheral blood mononuclear cells (PBMCs), taken when the disease was refractory, from a patient treated with antithyroid drugs. At the DNA level, the sequence is TGTGCCATCAGGGCCGACCCGAACACCGGGGAGCTGTTTTTT. Translated, this gives CAIRADPNTGELFF.